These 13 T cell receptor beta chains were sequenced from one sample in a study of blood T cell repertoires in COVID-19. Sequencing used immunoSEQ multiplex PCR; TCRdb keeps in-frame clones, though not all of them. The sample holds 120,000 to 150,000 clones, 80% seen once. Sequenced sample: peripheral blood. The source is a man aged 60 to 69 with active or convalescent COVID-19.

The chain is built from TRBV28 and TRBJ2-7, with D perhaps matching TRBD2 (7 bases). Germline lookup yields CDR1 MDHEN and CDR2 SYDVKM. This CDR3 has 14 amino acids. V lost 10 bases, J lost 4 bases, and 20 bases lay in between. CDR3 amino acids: CAISPWRGGYEQYF. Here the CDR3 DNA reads TGTGCCATTTCCCCGTGGAGGGGGGGGTACGAGCAGTACTTC. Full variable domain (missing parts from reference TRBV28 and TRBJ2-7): DVKVTQSSRYLVKRTGEKVFLECVQDMDHENMFWYRQDPGLGLRLIYFSYDVKMKEKGDIPEGYSVSREKKERFSLILESASTNQTSMYLCAISPWRGGYEQYFGPGTRLTVT.

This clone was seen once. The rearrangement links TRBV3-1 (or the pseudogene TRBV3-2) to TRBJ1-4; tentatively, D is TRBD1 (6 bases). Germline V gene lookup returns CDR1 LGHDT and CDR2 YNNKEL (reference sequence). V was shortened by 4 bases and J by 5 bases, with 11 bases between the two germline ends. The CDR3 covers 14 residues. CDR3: CASSLRQANEKLFF. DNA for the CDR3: TGTGCCAGCAGCCTTCGACAGGCAAATGAAAAACTGTTTTTT.

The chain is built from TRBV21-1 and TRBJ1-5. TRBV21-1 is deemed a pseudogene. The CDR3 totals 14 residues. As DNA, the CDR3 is TGTGCCAGCGCGGTGACGCCCCACTTGCAGCCCCAGCATTTT. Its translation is CASAVTPHLQPQHF.

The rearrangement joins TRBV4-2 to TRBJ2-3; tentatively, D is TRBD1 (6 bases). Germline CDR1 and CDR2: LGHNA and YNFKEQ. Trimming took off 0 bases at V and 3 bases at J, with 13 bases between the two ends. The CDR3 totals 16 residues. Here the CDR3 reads CASSQDGDIRTDTQYF. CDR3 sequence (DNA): TGTGCCAGCAGCCAAGATGGGGACATTCGGACAGATACGCAGTATTTT.

The CDR3 sequence is CASSYITDTQYF. The CDR3 DNA is TGTGCCAGCAGTTATATTACAGATACGCAGTATTTT. The chain joins TRBV6-2 or TRBV6-3 to TRBJ2-3; D gene ambiguous. Germline assignment: CDR1 MNHEY and CDR2 SVGEGT. The V end was cut by 3 bases, the J end by 3 bases, with 4 bases between. The CDR3 extends over 12 amino acids.

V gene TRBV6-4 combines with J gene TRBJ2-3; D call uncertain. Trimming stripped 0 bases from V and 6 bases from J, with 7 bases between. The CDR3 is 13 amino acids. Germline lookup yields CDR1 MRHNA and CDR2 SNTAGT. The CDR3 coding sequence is TGTGCCAGCAGTGACTCAGAACGGGATACGCAGTATTTT. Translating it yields CASSDSERDTQYF.

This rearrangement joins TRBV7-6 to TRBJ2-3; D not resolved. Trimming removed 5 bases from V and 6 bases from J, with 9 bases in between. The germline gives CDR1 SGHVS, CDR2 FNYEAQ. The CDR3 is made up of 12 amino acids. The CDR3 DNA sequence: TGTGCCAGCAGCCGTATATCGGATACGCAGTATTTT. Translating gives CASSRISDTQYF.

CDR3 sequence: CASSAPPTGNTEAFF. The CDR3 DNA is TGTGCCAGCAGCGCACCCCCGACAGGGAACACTGAAGCTTTCTTT. This rearrangement joins TRBV28 to TRBJ1-1; maybe TRBD1 (6 bases). V gave up 6 bases and J gave up 1 base, with 15 bases separating them. The CDR3 runs to 15 residues. From germline, CDR1 is MDHEN and CDR2 SYDVKM.

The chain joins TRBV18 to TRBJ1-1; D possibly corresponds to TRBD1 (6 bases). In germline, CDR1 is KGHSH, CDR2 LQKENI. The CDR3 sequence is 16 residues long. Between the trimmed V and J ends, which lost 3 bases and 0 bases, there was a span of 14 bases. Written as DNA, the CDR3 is TGTGCCAGCTCACCGTACAGGGTAAAGATGAACACTGAAGCTTTCTTT. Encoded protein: CASSPYRVKMNTEAFF.

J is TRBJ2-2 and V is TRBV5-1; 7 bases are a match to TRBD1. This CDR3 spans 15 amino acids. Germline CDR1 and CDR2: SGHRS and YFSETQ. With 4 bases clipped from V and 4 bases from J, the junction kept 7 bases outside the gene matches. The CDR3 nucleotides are TGCGCCAGCAGCCCTCGACAGGGCCCCACCGGGGAGCTGTTTTTT. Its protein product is CASSPRQGPTGELFF.

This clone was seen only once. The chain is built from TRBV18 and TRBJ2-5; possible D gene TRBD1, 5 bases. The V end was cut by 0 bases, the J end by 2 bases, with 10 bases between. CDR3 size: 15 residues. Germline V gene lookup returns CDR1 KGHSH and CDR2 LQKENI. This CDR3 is CASSPPVQGQETQYF. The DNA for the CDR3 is TGTGCCAGCTCACCACCGGTCCAGGGACAAGAGACCCAGTACTTC. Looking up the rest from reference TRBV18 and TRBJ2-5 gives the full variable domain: NAGVMQNPRHLVRRRGQEARLRCSPMKGHSHVYWYRQLPEEGLKFMVYLQKENIIDESGMPKERFSAEFPKEGPSILRIQQVVRGDSAAYFCASSPPVQGQETQYFGPGTRLLVL.

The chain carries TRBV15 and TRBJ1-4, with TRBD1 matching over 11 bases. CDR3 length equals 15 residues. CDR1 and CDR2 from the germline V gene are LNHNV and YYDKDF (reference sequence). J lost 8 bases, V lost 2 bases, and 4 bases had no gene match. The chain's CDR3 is CATSRSGTGGEKLFF. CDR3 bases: TGTGCCACCAGCAGATCCGGGACAGGGGGGGAAAAACTGTTTTTT.

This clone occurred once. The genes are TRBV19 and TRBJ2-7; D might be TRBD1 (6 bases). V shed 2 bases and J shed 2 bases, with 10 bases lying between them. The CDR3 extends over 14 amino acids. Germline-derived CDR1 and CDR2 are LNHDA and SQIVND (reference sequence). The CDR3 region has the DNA TGTGCCAGTAGTATAACAGGGACGACCTACGAGCAGTACTTC. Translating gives CASSITGTTYEQYF.